This TCR beta chain emerged from a study of human T cells and chemical hapten exposure. Study-wide background: The use of 2% DPC on around 2 cm by around 2 cm of upper inner arm skin constituted sensitization. Patches with 0.01% DPC went on the upper back, and the tests were read at 6 days.

As for time point: patch test 1, 2 weeks after DPC sensitization. Treatment denoted: therapeutic diphenylcyclopropenone sensitization with weekly scalp DPC. Total RNA was extracted from unfractionated whole blood. The germline V gene encodes CDR1 SGHDN and CDR2 FVKESK. V was trimmed by 4 bases and J by 6 bases, leaving 11 bases between them. CDR3 length: 13 residues. Via MiXCR, TCRdb re-called the RACE reads, giving one row per CDR3 protein. The data contain 90,000 or so distinct CDR3 sequences, under 12% of them singletons. The rearrangement joins TRBV14 to TRBJ2-3; no clear D. The sample here was whole blood, taken in connection with sensitization to the hapten diphenylcyclopropenone (DPC). The source is a man aged 40-50 years with alopecia areata. Some clones in this sample may be carry-over from other donors' samples. The CDR3 nucleotides are TGTGCCAGCAGCCTCTTTGCATCTGATACGCAGTATTTT. The encoded protein is CASSLFASDTQYF.